This T cell receptor beta chain was obtained from a study of blood T cell repertoires in COVID-19. Study summary: Some COVID-19 samples were acute and others convalescent; all came from the United States, Italy and Spain. Sources were T cells, B-cell-depleted T cells, or PBMCs; the material itself was cDNA or gDNA.

V was shortened by 6 bases and J by 6 bases, with 15 bases between the two germline ends. Germline V gene lookup returns CDR1 MDHEN and CDR2 SYDVKM. This CDR3 is built from 14 residues. In the study's own analysis: Using reference gene primer amplification, nucleated cell counts were estimated. The method was immunoSEQ multiplex PCR; TCRdb's version includes in-frame clones alone and lacks a portion of them. That table supplies the V and J calls and clone size; D and trimming were determined from the DNA. The sample lists approximately 220,000 clones, around 82% occurring once. The material sequenced was peripheral blood. The clonotype originates from a woman aged 30 to 39 who had recovered from COVID-19. The chain carries TRBV28 and TRBJ2-1; maybe TRBD2 (6 bases). The CDR3: CASRPGGEFNEQFF. The DNA for the CDR3 is TGTGCCAGCAGACCCGGGGGAGAGTTCAATGAGCAGTTCTTC.